The 9 T cell receptor beta chains below were found in one sample sequenced in a study of ipilimumab plus nivolumab after autologous stem cell transplantation. The repertoire was sequenced with immunoSEQ multiplex PCR; TCRdb's copy has only in-frame clones and lacks some. The table lists 10,000 to 15,000 clones, 73% of them singletons. Sequencing was performed on PBMCs, taken in a trial of ipilimumab plus nivolumab as post-transplant consolidation. These receptors were taken from a male donor with diffuse large B-cell lymphoma.

Concerning this clone itself: An end of the junction differs from the germline gene, which may be a read error. The chain links TRBV7-8 to TRBJ2-7, with a weak D call TRBD2 (6 bases). The CDR3 sequence is 12 residues long. Germline CDR1 SGHVS, CDR2 FQNEAQ. The CDR3 bases are TGTGCCAGCAGCTTACCCACGGGGGAGCGGTACTTC. Residues: CASSLPTGERYF.

V gene TRBV7-9 combines with J gene TRBJ1-1, with D possibly TRBD1 on 6 matching bases. V was shortened by 5 bases and J by 5 bases, with 9 bases between the two germline ends. Germline V gene sequence: CDR1 SEHNR, CDR2 FQNEAQ (reference sequence). The CDR3 is made up of 12 amino acids. Written as DNA, the CDR3 is TGTGCCAGCAGCCAGCAGGGGACTGAAGCTTTCTTT. Its translation is CASSQQGTEAFF.

The chain links TRBV7-3 to TRBJ2-7; 9 bases agree with TRBD1. CDR1 SGHTA and CDR2 FQGTGA come from the germline V gene. CDR3 length: 16 residues. After removal of 5 bases from V and 2 bases from J, the junction contained 10 bases not matched to a gene. CDR3 coding DNA: TGTGCCAGCAGCCAACTTCCGGGACAGGGAACCTACGAGCAGTACTTC. Its translation is CASSQLPGQGTYEQYF.

This chain links TRBV6-1 with TRBJ1-6; D is uncertain. The CDR3 has 15 residues. CDR1 is MNHNS and CDR2 is SASEGT in the germline V gene. V was clipped by 5 bases and J by 8 bases, with 16 bases between them. CDR3: CASSPIPSKDSPLHF. CDR3 sequence (DNA): TGTGCCAGCAGTCCAATTCCGAGTAAAGATTCACCCCTCCACTTT.

The chain carries TRBV2 and TRBJ2-5; 10 bases match TRBD1. The junction had 6 bases not matched to a gene; V was cut back by 7 bases and J by 1 base. The CDR3 is 15 amino acids. Germline CDR1 reads SNHLY; CDR2 reads FYNNEI. The CDR3 loop reads CASMRDRGLQETQYF. In nucleotides, the CDR3 is TGTGCCAGCATGCGGGACAGGGGACTCCAAGAGACCCAGTACTTC.

This rearrangement joins TRBV11-3 to TRBJ2-6, with D possibly TRBD2 on 6 matching bases. This CDR3 is built from 17 residues. With 3 bases removed from V and 0 bases from J, the gap between germline ends came to 12 bases. Looked up from germline, CDR1 is SGHNT and CDR2 is YENEEA. CDR3 sequence: CASSLPSALSGANVLTF. CDR3 DNA sequence: TGTGCCAGCAGCTTGCCTAGCGCCCTCTCTGGGGCCAACGTCCTGACTTTC.

The chain carries TRBV4-1 and TRBJ1-2; TRBD1 might be the D (5 bases). CDR1 MGHRA and CDR2 YSYEKL come from the germline V gene. The germline V and J ends were trimmed by 3 bases and 3 bases, with 11 bases remaining between them. The CDR3 contains 14 residues. The CDR3 region has the DNA TGCGCCAGCAGCCAGCAGGGATCTCACTATGGCTACACCTTC. It codes for CASSQQGSHYGYTF.

V and J are TRBV14 and TRBJ2-2; 7 bases are shared with TRBD2. The germline V gene encodes CDR1 SGHDN and CDR2 FVKESK. The trim removed 1 base at V and 4 bases at J, leaving 6 bases unmatched. The CDR3 loop spans 16 amino acids. The CDR3 is CASSQVLGGTTGELFF. Here the CDR3 DNA reads TGTGCCAGCAGCCAAGTCTTGGGGGGGACCACCGGGGAGCTGTTTTTT.

This clone appeared a few times. V and J are TRBV5-1 and TRBJ1-1; D not certain. The ends were cut back, 0 bases at V and 2 bases at J, with 11 bases in the middle. The CDR3 is 15 amino acids. Germline-derived CDR1 and CDR2 are SGHRS and YFSETQ. The DNA for the CDR3 is TGCGCCAGCAGCTTGGGACAAAGGGCTAACACTGAAGCTTTCTTT. Its translation: CASSLGQRANTEAFF.